This T cell receptor (beta chain) was documented in a study of cytomegalovirus exposure and HLA in healthy donors. A multiplex PCR was run with 60 Vbeta primers and 13 Jbeta primers. Method: immunoSEQ multiplex PCR; TCRdb's copy keeps in-frame clones and lacks some. This sample has approximately 120,000 clones, with around 67% found just once. The germline V gene has CDR1 MNHEY and CDR2 SMNVEV (reference sequence). The CDR3 is 13 amino acids. Trimming removed 5 bases at V and 7 bases at J, with 12 bases between. The sequence derives from a man aged 55 to 70 in good health and CMV-seropositive. The chain employs TRBV27 and TRBJ1-3; D unclear. The sequenced material came from PBMCs. CDR3 nucleotides: TGTGCCAGCAGTCCCCGATCCAGGAACACCATATATTTT. This codes for CASSPRSRNTIYF.